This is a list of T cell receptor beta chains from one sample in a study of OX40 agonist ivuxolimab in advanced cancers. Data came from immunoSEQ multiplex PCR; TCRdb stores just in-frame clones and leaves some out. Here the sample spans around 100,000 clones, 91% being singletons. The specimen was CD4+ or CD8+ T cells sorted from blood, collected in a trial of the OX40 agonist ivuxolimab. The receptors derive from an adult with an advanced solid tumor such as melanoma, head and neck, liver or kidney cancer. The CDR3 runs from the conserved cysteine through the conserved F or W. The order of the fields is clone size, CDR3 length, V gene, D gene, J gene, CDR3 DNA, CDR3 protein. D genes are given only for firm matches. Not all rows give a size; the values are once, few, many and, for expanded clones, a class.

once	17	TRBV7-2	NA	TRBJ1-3	TGTGCCAGCAGCTTAGTCGGGTGGGGTTTCTCTGGAAACACCATATATTTT	CASSLVGWGFSGNTIYF
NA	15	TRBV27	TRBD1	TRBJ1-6	TGTGCCAGCAGTTTATCGAGGACAGGGGCTTCACCCCTCCACTTT	CASSLSRTGASPLHF
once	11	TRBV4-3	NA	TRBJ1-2	TGCGCCAGCAGCCAAGCGGGCGGCTACACCTTC	CASSQAGGYTF
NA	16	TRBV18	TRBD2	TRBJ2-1	TGTGCCAGCACCCGATCGGGGCTAGCGGGAAACAATGAGCAGTTCTTC	CASTRSGLAGNNEQFF
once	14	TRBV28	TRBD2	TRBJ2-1	TGTGCCAGCAGTTCGGGCGGGAGTAGGGGTGAGCAGTTCTTC	CASSSGGSRGEQFF
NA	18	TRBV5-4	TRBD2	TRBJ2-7	TGTGCCAGCAGCTTGCGGGAGGGCCGAGAAGCTGTGTTATACGAGCAGTACTTC	CASSLREGREAVLYEQYF
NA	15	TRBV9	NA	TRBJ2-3	TGTGCCAGCAGCCGTCGGGGGGACAATCTCGATACGCAGTATTTT	CASSRRGDNLDTQYF
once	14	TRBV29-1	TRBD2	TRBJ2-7	TGCAGCGTTGGGCCTAGCGGGAGAACCCACGAGCAGTACTTC	CSVGPSGRTHEQYF
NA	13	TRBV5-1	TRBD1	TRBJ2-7	TGCGCCAGCAGCTGGAACAGGGGGGACGAGCAGTACTTC	CASSWNRGDEQYF
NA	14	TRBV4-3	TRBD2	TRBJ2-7	TGCGCCAGCAGCCTGTGGCGGGAGCCCTACGAGCAGTACTTC	CASSLWREPYEQYF
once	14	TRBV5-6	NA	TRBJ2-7	TGTGCCAGCAGCCCCGGACAGCGGCTTGGGGAGCAGTACTTC	CASSPGQRLGEQYF
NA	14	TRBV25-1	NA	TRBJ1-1	TGTGCCAGCAGTTGGTCTGAAATGAACACTGAAGCTTTCTTT	CASSWSEMNTEAFF
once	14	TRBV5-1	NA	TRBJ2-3	TGCGCCAGCAGCTTGATGGGGCCCACAGATACGCAGTATTTT	CASSLMGPTDTQYF
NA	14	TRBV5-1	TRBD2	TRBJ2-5	TGCGCCAGCAGCTTGGTAGCGGGAGAAGAGACCCAGTACTTC	CASSLVAGEETQYF
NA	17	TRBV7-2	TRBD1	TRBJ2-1	TGTGCCAGCAGCTTTCTGAGGGCGGGACAGGGCTACAATGAGCAGTTCTTC	CASSFLRAGQGYNEQFF
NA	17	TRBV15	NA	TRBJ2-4	TGTGCCACCAGCAGAGATGTGGCATCCCCGGGTATTAGCATTCAGTACTTC	CATSRDVASPGISIQYF
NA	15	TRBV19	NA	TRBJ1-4	TGTGCCAGTAGCCCACTGGCGGTGAGGAATGAAAAACTGTTTTTT	CASSPLAVRNEKLFF
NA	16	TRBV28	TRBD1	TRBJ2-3	TGTGCCAGCAGAGTTAGGCAGGGGGTGGGTGATGATACGCAGTATTTT	CASRVRQGVGDDTQYF
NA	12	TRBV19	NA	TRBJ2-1	TGTGCCAGTAAAAGACAGACTGGTGAGCAGTTCTTC	CASKRQTGEQFF
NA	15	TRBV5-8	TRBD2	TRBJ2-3	TGTGCCAGCAGCCCCGGACTAGCGGGAGAAGATACGCAGTATTTT	CASSPGLAGEDTQYF
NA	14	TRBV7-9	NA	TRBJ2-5	TGTGCCAGCAGCCCGTCGGGGGCCGTGGAGACCCAGTACTTC	CASSPSGAVETQYF
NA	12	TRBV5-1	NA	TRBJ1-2	TGCGCCAGCAGCTTGGAACAGGGCGGCTACACCTTC	CASSLEQGGYTF
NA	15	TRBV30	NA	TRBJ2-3	TGTGCCTGGTTTCGAGTTACGACTAGCACAGATACGCAGTATTTT	CAWFRVTTSTDTQYF
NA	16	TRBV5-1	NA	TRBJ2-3	TGCGCCAGCAGCTTGGCCTCACAGGGCTGGACAGATACGCAGTATTTT	CASSLASQGWTDTQYF
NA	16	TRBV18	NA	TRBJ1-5	TGTGCCAGCTCTTACCAGGCGGGGGATAGCAATCAGCCCCAGCATTTT	CASSYQAGDSNQPQHF
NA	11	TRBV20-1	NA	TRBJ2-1	TGCAGTGCTAGTGGCGGGAAAGAGCAGTTCTTC	CSASGGKEQFF
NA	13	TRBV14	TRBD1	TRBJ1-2	TGTGCCAGCAGCTCGGGACAGGGCTATGGCTACACCTTC	CASSSGQGYGYTF
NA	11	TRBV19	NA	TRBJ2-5	TGTGCCACCAGATTGAGAGAGACCCAGTACTTC	CATRLRETQYF
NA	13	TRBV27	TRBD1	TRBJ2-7	TGTGCCAGCAGTTTAAGGTCAGGGGGATCCCGGTACTTC	CASSLRSGGSRYF